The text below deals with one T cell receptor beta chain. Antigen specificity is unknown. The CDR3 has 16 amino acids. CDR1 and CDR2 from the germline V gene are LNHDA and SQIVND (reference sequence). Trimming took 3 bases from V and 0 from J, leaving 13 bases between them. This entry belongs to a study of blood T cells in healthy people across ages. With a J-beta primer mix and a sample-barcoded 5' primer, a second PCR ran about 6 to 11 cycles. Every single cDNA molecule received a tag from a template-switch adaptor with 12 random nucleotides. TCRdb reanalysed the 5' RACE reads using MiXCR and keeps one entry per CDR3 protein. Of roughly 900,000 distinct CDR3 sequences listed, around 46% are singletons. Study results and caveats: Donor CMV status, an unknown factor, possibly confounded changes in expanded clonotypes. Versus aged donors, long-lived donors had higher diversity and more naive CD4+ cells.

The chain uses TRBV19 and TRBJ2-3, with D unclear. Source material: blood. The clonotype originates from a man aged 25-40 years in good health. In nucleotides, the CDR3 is TGTGCCAGTAGTATTCTACGACCATCGAGCACAGATACGCAGTATTTT. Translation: CASSILRPSSTDTQYF.